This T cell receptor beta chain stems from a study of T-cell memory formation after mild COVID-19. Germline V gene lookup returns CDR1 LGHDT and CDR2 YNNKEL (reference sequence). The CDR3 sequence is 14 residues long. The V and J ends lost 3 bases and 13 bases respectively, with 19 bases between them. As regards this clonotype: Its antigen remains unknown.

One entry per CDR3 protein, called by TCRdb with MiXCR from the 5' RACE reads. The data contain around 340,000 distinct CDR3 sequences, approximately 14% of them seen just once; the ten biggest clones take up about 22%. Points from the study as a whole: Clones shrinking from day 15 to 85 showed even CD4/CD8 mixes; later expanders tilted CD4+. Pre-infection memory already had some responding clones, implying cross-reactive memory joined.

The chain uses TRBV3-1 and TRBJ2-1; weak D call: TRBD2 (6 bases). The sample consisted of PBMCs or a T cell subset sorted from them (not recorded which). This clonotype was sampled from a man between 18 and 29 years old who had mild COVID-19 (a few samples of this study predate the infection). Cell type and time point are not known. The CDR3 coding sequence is TGTGCCAGCAGCCAGGACTCCCAGACTAGTCGTCAGTTCTTC. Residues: CASSQDSQTSRQFF.